Listed below are T cell receptor beta chains from one sample, sequenced in a study of Tregs in tolerant kidney transplant recipients. Assay used: immunoSEQ multiplex PCR; TCRdb lists only in-frame clones, some missing. The sample consists of under 50,000 clones, under 95% of them appearing once. The sequencing sample was made of Tregs from blood. Source of these receptors: a human donor in good health. Each CDR3 is given with its conserved first and last residue. A D gene is named only where the DNA matches it firmly. Clone sizes are given selectively: once, few, many, or a class where the clone is expanded.

d_gene	j_gene	abundance	len	v_gene	CDR3aa	CDR3nt
TRBD1	TRBJ1-2	.	15	TRBV27	CASSSHRGLNYGYTF	TGTGCCAGCAGTTCCCACAGGGGGCTCAACTATGGCTACACCTTC
.	TRBJ2-5	.	15	TRBV2	CASTITGSQAETQYF	TGTGCCAGCACGATTACTGGCAGCCAGGCAGAGACCCAGTACTTC
.	TRBJ2-2	once	14	TRBV5-1	CASSLGDYTGELFF	TGCGCCAGCAGCTTGGGGGATTACACCGGGGAGCTGTTTTTT
.	TRBJ1-5	.	15	TRBV15	CATSRAGGLNQPQHF	TGTGCCACCAGCAGAGCCGGGGGCCTCAATCAGCCCCAGCATTTT
.	TRBJ1-4	.	15	TRBV15	CATSRTRATNEKLFF	TGTGCCACCAGCAGAACACGGGCAACTAATGAAAAACTGTTTTTT
.	TRBJ2-5	.	17	TRBV5-6	CASSSRVYVHKQETQYF	TGTGCCAGCAGCTCTCGGGTCTATGTTCACAAACAAGAGACCCAGTACTTC
.	TRBJ1-5	few	15	TRBV18	CASSPTTDSNQPQHF	TGTGCCAGCTCACCAACGACAGATAGCAATCAGCCCCAGCATTTT
.	TRBJ2-2	once	16	TRBV7-7	CASSPGAGLSTGELFF	TGTGCTAGCAGTCCGGGGGCGGGATTGAGCACCGGGGAGCTGTTTTTT
.	TRBJ1-4	.	14	TRBV18	CASSPQSGDEKLFF	TGTGCCAGCTCACCCCAGTCGGGAGACGAAAAACTGTTTTTT
.	TRBJ1-4	.	13	TRBV28	CASSSRGQLKLFF	TGTGCCAGCAGTTCCAGAGGACAGCTCAAACTGTTTTTT
.	TRBJ2-7	.	18	TRBV5-5	CASSYVVSTPGTSSEQYF	TGTGCCAGCAGCTATGTCGTCTCTACTCCCGGGACTTCCTCGGAGCAGTACTTC
TRBD1	TRBJ2-5	.	15	TRBV7-6	CASSLGTGYQETQYF	TGTGCCAGCAGCTTAGGGACAGGGTACCAAGAGACCCAGTACTTC
.	TRBJ2-7	.	14	TRBV7-2	CASNPDGWGYEQYF	TGTGCCAGCAACCCGGACGGTTGGGGCTACGAGCAGTACTTC
.	TRBJ1-1	.	15	TRBV6-1	CASIRGAGANTEAFF	TGTGCCAGCATCCGGGGAGCGGGGGCGAACACTGAAGCTTTCTTT
TRBD2	TRBJ2-1	.	15	TRBV19	CASTRGLAGGNEQFF	TGTGCCAGTACCCGGGGGCTAGCGGGGGGCAATGAGCAGTTCTTC
.	TRBJ2-6	.	13	TRBV5-1	CASSSVGANVLTF	TGCGCCAGCAGCTCAGTCGGGGCCAACGTCCTGACTTTC
.	TRBJ2-2	.	13	TRBV10-2	CASSKLDTGELFF	TGCGCCAGCAGTAAACTTGACACCGGGGAGCTGTTTTTT
.	TRBJ2-3	.	14	TRBV5-1	CASSSPGGADTQYF	TGCGCCAGCAGCTCTCCCGGGGGCGCAGATACGCAGTATTTT
.	TRBJ2-4	.	15	TRBV4-1	CASSGGILAKNIQYF	TGCGCCAGCAGCGGAGGCATCCTAGCCAAAAACATTCAGTACTTC
TRBD1	TRBJ2-7	.	16	TRBV15	CATSARTGGNRYEQYF	TGTGCCACCAGCGCCCGGACAGGGGGGAATAGGTACGAGCAGTACTTC
.	TRBJ2-7	.	12	TRBV5-1	CASRGGPYEQYF	TGCGCCAGCAGAGGAGGGCCCTACGAGCAGTACTTC
TRBD1	TRBJ1-2	.	16	TRBV14	CASSQDGTGGIDGYTF	TGTGCCAGCAGCCAAGACGGGACAGGGGGCATCGATGGCTACACCTTC
TRBD2	TRBJ2-5	.	10	TRBV6-4	CASGGETQYF	TGTGCCTCGGGGGGGGAGACCCAGTACTTC
.	TRBJ2-7	.	12	TRBV10-3	CAISESGATQYF	TGTGCCATCAGTGAGTCGGGGGCGACGCAGTACTTC
.	TRBJ1-2	.	13	TRBV19	CASSIRAFYGYTF	TGTGCCAGTAGTATCCGGGCGTTTTATGGCTACACCTTC
.	TRBJ1-4	.	16	TRBV23-1	CASSQSERDGNEKLFF	TGCGCCAGCAGTCAATCGGAGAGGGATGGTAATGAAAAACTGTTTTTT
.	TRBJ2-1	once	16	TRBV9	CASSVGIRDSWVEQFF	TGTGCCAGCAGCGTAGGAATCCGGGACTCCTGGGTGGAGCAGTTCTTC
.	TRBJ1-5	.	15	TRBV27	CASSPYGTLNQPQHF	TGTGCCAGCAGTCCATACGGGACACTCAATCAGCCCCAGCATTTT
.	TRBJ2-7	once	18	TRBV7-6	CASSLGAPGGALSYEQYF	TGTGCCAGCAGCTTAGGGGCGCCCGGGGGCGCTTTGTCGTACGAGCAGTACTTC
TRBD1	TRBJ1-2	.	16	TRBV9	CASSVEVGTAIYGYTF	TGTGCCAGCAGCGTAGAGGTCGGGACAGCGATTTATGGCTACACCTTC
.	TRBJ2-7	.	11	TRBV6-1	CASSDPYEQYF	TGTGCCAGCAGTGACCCGTACGAGCAGTACTTC
.	TRBJ2-7	once	12	TRBV7-9	CASSLLPYEQYF	TGTGCCAGCAGCTTATTGCCCTACGAGCAGTACTTC
.	TRBJ2-3	.	14	TRBV18	CASSPSVLGDTQYF	TGTGCCAGCTCCCCTAGCGTTTTAGGAGATACACAGTATTTT
.	TRBJ2-6	once	15	TRBV5-1	CASSVTVTGANVLTF	TGCGCCAGCAGCGTTACGGTGACCGGGGCCAACGTCCTGACTTTC
.	TRBJ2-3	.	16	TRBV6-4	CASRATEHHFTNTQYF	TGTGCCAGCAGGGCCACGGAGCATCATTTCACCAATACGCAGTATTTT
TRBD1	TRBJ2-7	few	16	TRBV10-3	CAISVAAGGLELEQYF	TGTGCCATCAGTGTCGCCGCAGGGGGATTGGAATTGGAGCAGTACTTC
.	TRBJ2-5	once	13	TRBV7-9	CASSWGGRETQYF	TGTGCCAGCAGCTGGGGTGGGCGGGAGACCCAGTACTTC
TRBD1	TRBJ2-2	.	14	TRBV9	CASTGGMNTGELFF	TGTGCCAGCACAGGGGGCATGAACACCGGGGAGCTGTTTTTT
.	TRBJ1-3	.	17	TRBV10-1	CASSESWALNSGNTIYF	TGCGCCAGCAGTGAGTCGTGGGCCCTTAACTCTGGAAACACCATATATTTT
.	TRBJ2-1	.	16	TRBV10-3	CAISTLLDSSYNEQFF	TGTGCCATCAGTACACTCCTTGACAGCTCCTACAATGAGCAGTTCTTC
TRBD1	TRBJ1-2	once	15	TRBV19	CASFRQGSTNYGYTF	TGTGCCAGCTTTCGACAGGGGTCGACTAACTATGGCTACACCTTC
.	TRBJ1-4	.	15	TRBV7-8	CASSLDAGAGEKLFF	TGTGCCAGCAGCTTAGACGCAGGGGCGGGTGAAAAACTGTTTTTT
TRBD1	TRBJ1-1	once	13	TRBV27	CASFRTGGTEAFF	TGTGCCAGCTTCCGAACAGGGGGCACTGAAGCTTTCTTT
.	TRBJ2-7	.	14	TRBV13	CASSSRRTDYEQYF	TGTGCCAGCAGCTCGAGGCGGACAGATTACGAGCAGTACTTC
.	TRBJ1-1	.	13	TRBV5-6	CASRLGPSAEAFF	TGTGCCAGCCGCCTTGGGCCATCTGCTGAAGCTTTCTTT
.	TRBJ2-3	.	12	TRBV6-6	CASCPPSDTQYF	TGTGCCAGCTGTCCCCCCTCGGATACGCAGTATTTT
.	TRBJ2-1	once	13	TRBV5-1	CASSRPPRDEQFF	TGCGCCAGCAGCCGGCCCCCCAGGGATGAGCAGTTCTTC
.	TRBJ1-4	.	13	TRBV6-1	CASSDHRDEKLFF	TGTGCCAGCAGCGACCACAGGGATGAAAAACTGTTTTTT